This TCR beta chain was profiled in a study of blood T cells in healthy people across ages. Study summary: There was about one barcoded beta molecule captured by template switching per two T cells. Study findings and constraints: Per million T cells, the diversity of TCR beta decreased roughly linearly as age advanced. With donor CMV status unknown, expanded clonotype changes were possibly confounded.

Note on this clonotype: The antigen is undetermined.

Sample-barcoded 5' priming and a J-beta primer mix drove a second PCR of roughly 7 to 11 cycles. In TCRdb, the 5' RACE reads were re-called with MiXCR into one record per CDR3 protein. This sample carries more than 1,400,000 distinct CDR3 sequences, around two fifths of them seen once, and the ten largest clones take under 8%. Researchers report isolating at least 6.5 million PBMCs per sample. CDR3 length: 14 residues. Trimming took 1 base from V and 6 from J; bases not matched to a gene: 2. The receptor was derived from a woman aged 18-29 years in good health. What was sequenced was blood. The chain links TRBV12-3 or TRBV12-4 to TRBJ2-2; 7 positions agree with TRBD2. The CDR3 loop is CASSLDGGSGELFF. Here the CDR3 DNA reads TGTGCCAGCAGTTTAGACGGGGGGTCCGGGGAGCTGTTTTTT.